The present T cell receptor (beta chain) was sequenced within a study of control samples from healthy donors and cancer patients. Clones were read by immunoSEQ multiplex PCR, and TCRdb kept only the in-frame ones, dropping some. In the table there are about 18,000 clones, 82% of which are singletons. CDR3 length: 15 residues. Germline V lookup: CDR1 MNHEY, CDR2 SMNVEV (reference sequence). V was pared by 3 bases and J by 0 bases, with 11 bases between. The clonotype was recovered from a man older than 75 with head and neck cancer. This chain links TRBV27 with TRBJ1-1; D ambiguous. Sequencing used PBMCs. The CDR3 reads CASSFGSLVNTEAFF. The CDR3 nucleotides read TGTGCCAGCAGTTTCGGCAGTTTAGTGAACACTGAAGCTTTCTTT.